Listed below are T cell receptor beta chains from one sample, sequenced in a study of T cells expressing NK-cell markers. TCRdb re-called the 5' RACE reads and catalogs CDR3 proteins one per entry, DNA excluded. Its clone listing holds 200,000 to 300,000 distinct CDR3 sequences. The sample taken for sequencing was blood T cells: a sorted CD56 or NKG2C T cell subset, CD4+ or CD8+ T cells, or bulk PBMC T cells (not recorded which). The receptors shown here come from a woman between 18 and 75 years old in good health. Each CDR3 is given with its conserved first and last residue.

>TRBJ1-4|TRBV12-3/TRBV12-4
CASRNHESNEKLFF
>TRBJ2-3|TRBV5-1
CASSWGGEDTQYF
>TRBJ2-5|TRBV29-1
CSVEVAQEETQYF
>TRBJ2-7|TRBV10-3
CAISTPQGSEQYF
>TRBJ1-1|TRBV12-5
CASGLVRGGAGNTEAFF
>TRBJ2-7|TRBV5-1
CASSSAGGNHEQYF
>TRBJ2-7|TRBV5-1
CASSLEGGLYEQYF
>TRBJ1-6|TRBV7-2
CASSLAASPLHF
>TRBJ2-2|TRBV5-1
CASRYDSSTGELVF
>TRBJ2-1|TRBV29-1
CSSWAYNEQFF
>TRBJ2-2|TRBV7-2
CASSLAWRGGELFF
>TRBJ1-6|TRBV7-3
CASSLLGTSSYNSPLHF
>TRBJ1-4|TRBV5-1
CASSPGLVPEKLFF
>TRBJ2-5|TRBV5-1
CASSFYGIGFQETQYF
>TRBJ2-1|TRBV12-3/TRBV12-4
CAVLTFGSQGNEQFF
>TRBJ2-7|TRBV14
CASSQVWGYEQYF
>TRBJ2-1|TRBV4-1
CASSPRQLAGSYNEQFF
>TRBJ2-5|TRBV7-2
CASRQTTQETQYF
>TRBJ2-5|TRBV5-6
CASSRVGGHEETQYF
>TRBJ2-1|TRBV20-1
CSARDLPYPYNEQFF
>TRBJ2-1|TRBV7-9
CASSLAWTNNEQFF
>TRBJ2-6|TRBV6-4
CASSDSPGGSSGANVLTF
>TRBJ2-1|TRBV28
CASSLPPRVARSNEQFF
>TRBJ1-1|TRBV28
CASSRGLAGTEAFF
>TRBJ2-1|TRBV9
CASSVGVLGGGVNEQFF
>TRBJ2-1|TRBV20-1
CSVPGLAGGGEQFF
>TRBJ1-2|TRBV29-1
CSVEALGTDANYGYTF
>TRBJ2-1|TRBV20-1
CSARRVDRPSSYNEQFF
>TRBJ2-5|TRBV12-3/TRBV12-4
CASSNRVSTQGTQYF
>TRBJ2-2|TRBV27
CASSPGPNPTGELFF
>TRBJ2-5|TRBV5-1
CASSEGTGAEETQYF